This entry features one T cell receptor beta chain sequence. This clone has a handful of counts. No antigen is known for it. Base-call qualities are not available, and no considerably larger clone is one nucleotide away. CDR1 and CDR2 (SGHRS, YFSETQ) derive from the germline V gene. From V the trimming removes 3 bases and from J it removes 8 bases, while the gene matches leave 7 bases of the junction unaccounted for. The CDR3 spans 14 residues, from the cysteine through the phenylalanine. Of all the DNA, just the CDR3 is kept, 42 bases in frame from base 1. All of the isolated RNA was reverse transcribed with the High Capacity cDNA Reverse Transcription Kit, so expressed TCRB transcripts were sequenced. Deep immunoSEQ sequencing was performed on naive, central memory and regulatory T cell samples, with an average of about 3.6 million total reads per sample. After sorted cells were lysed in RLT buffer, RNA was extracted with DNase-treated RNeasy Micro or Mini kits, with the choice depending on cell number. To prevent cross-contamination, each cell subset was processed individually, whereas patient and healthy donor samples were processed jointly. TCRB sequences were amplified from cDNA with the immunoSEQ multiplex PCR, producing 87-bp fragments spanning the CDR3 region. The amplicons were sequenced using the Illumina HiSeq platform. Per the authors' processing: PCR bias was computationally corrected using synthetic template baselines, reads within Hamming distance 2 were collapsed, and singletons that could not be merged were discarded. By aligning reads against IMGT, V, D and J genes, CDR3 length, and insertions or deletions at six rearrangement sites were assigned. Within each subset, clonotype counts were normalized to sorted cell number, after which true diversity and Gini coefficients were computed with the tcR R package. The overlap coefficient, calculated on TCRB nucleotide sequences, was used to quantify repertoire sharing. What TCRdb holds here is the immuneACCESS table cut down to in-frame rearrangements. Part of the clones is not present; checked against another copy, under half of the missing clones reflect an unresolved V gene, and the others are unexplained. V and J calls and clone size are given by that table; D and trimming were obtained from the DNA. This sample is represented by about 290,000 clones; under 8.5% of them were singletons. Jointly, the top ten make up 1% of the sample.

A single peripheral blood draw of around 120 mL on average was collected from each donor into heparinised tubes. A BD FACSAria II was used to sort naive, central memory, regulatory and stem cell-like memory CD4+ T cells with a panel that included CD45RO, CCR7, CD25, CD127, CD95 and CD27. Every sorted population had a purity above 95%. PBMCs were separated immediately by Lymphoprep density gradient centrifugation and were stained directly, without being cultured. So that batch effects would be minimized, each experiment stained and sorted samples in pairs, pairing one healthy donor with one patient. The sample originates from a study of beta chain features in type 1 diabetes (dated by TCRdb to the late 2010s). For the study in its entirety: Patients and healthy donors did not differ in mean age, gender distribution, total cell number or subset yield. Naive and central memory subsets were obtained from all 30 or so donors, but regulatory and stem cell-like memory subsets were isolated from only 8 patients and roughly eight healthy donors. In the study, TCRB repertoires of sorted circulating CD4+ T cell subsets from recently diagnosed type 1 diabetes patients were compared with those of matched healthy donors. Across all samples, approximately 100 million sorted cells were examined, and cell number per subset correlated strongly with RNA yield.

What the research found in general, with its limitations: PCR might favor shorter templates, but patient and control samples were amplified and corrected together, so any skew would affect both groups equally. Naive, central memory and regulatory TCRB repertoires appeared to be more similar among patients than among healthy donors. Because the HLA sub-analyses included only small numbers of individuals, any influence of HLA type on TCRB rearrangement was left unresolved. Because cDNA was sequenced instead of genomic DNA, highly expressing activated cells could be over-represented, though the groups showed no difference in activation or CD3 levels. A moderate but significant shortening of TCRB CDR3 length was observed in type 1 diabetes patients in all four CD4+ subsets. At VDJ recombination sites, patients with type 1 diabetes made fewer insertions and deleted more nucleotides, a pattern implying thymic rearrangement abnormalities.

Source material: central memory CD4+ T cells from blood. The TCR originated in a woman aged 18 to 35 in good health. The receptor chain draws on TRBV5-1 and TRBJ1-4; 7 bases in the junction line up with TRBD1. The nucleotides read TGCGCCAGCAGCTACGGGGACAGACCAGAAAAACTGTTTTTT. Protein translation: CASSYGDRPEKLFF.